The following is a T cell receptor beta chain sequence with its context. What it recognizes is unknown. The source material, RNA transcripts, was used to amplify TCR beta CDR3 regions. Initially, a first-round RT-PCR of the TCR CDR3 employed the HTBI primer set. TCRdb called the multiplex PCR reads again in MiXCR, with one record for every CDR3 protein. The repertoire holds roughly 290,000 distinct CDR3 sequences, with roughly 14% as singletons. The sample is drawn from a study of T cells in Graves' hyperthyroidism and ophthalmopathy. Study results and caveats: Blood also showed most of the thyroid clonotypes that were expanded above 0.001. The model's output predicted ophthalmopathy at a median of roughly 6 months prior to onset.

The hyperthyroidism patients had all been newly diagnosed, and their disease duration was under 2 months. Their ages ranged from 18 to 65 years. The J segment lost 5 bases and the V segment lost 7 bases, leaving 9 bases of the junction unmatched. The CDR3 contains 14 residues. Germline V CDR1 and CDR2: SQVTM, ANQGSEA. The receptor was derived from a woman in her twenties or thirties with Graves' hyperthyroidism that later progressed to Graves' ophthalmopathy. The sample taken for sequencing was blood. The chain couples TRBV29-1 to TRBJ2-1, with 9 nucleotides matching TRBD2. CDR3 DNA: TGCAGCGCTGTTAGCGGGAGTCTCGACAATGAGCAGTTCTTC. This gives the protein CSAVSGSLDNEQFF.